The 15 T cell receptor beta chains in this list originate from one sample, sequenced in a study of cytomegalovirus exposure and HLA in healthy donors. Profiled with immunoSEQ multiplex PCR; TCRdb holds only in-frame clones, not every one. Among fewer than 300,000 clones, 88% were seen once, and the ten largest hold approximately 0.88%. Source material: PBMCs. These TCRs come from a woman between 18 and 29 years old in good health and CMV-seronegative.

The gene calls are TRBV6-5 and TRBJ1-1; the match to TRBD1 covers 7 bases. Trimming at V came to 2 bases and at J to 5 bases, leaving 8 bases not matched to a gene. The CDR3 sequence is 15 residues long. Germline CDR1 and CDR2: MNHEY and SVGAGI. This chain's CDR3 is CASSYPRQGRTEAFF. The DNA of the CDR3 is TGTGCCAGCAGTTACCCCAGACAGGGTAGGACTGAAGCTTTCTTT.

The CDR3 sequence is CAWISNTEAFF. The CDR3 DNA sequence: TGTGCCTGGATCTCGAACACTGAAGCTTTCTTT. V usage is TRBV30 and J usage is TRBJ1-1; D uncertain. The V end lost 4 bases, the J end lost 1 base, and 4 bases lay between the germline ends. Germline lookup yields CDR1 GTSNPN and CDR2 SVGIG (reference sequence). The CDR3 spans 11 residues. The variable domain in full, with the rest retrieved from reference TRBV30 and TRBJ1-1, is SQTIHQWPATLVQPVGSPLSLECTVEGTSNPNLYWYRQAAGRGLQLLFYSVGIGQISSEVPQNLSASRPQDRQFILSSKKLLLSDSGFYLCAWISNTEAFFGQGTRLTVV.

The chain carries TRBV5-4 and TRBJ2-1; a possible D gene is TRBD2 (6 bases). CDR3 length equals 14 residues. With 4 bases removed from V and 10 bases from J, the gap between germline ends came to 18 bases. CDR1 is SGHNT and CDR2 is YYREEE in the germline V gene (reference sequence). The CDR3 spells CASSPRERIREQFF. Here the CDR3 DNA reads TGTGCCAGCAGCCCCCGGGAGCGGATACGGGAGCAGTTCTTC. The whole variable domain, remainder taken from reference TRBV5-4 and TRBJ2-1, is ETGVTQSPTHLIKTRGQQVTLRCSSQSGHNTVSWYQQALGQGPQFIFQYYREEENGRGNFPPRFSGLQFPNYSSELNVNALELDDSALYLCASSPRERIREQFFGPGTRLTVL.

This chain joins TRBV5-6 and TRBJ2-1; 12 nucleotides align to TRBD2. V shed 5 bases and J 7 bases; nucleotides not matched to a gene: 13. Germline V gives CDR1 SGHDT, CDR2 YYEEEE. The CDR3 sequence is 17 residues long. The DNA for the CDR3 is TGTGCCAGCAGTTCTGGCCCGACTAGCGGGAGATTAAATGAGCAGTTCTTC. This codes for CASSSGPTSGRLNEQFF.

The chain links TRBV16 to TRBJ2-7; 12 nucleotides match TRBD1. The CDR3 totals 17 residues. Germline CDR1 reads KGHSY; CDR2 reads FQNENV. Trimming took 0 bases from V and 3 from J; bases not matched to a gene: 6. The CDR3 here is CASSQSLRDRGLYEQYF. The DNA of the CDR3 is TGTGCCAGCAGCCAATCGCTCCGGGACAGGGGGCTCTACGAGCAGTACTTC.

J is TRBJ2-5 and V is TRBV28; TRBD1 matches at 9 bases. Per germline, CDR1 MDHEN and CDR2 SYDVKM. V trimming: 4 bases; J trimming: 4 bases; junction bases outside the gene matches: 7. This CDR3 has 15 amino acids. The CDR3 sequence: CASSSGQGIGETQYF. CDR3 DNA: TGTGCCAGCAGTTCTGGACAGGGGATAGGAGAGACCCAGTACTTC. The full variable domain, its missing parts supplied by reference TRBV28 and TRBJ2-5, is DVKVTQSSRYLVKRTGEKVFLECVQDMDHENMFWYRQDPGLGLRLIYFSYDVKMKEKGDIPEGYSVSREKKERFSLILESASTNQTSMYLCASSSGQGIGETQYFGPGTRLLVL.

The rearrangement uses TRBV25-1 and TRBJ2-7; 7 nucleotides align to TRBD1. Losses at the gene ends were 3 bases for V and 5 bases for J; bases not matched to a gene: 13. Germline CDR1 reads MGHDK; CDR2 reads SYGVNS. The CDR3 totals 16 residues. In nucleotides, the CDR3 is TGTGCCAGCAGTGAGCTACCAACGACAGGGCGTAACGAGCAGTACTTC. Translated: CASSELPTTGRNEQYF.

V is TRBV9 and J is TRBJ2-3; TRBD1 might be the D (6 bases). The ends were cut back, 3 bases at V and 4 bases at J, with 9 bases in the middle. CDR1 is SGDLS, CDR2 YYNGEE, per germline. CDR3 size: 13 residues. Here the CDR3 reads CASSDRVADTQYF. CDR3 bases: TGTGCCAGCAGCGACAGGGTGGCAGATACGCAGTATTTT.

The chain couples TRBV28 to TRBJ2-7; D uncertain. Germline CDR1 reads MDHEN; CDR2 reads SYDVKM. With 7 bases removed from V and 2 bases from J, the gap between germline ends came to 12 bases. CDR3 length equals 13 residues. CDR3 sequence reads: CASTSAGPYEQYF. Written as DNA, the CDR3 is TGTGCCAGCACCTCGGCTGGGCCCTACGAGCAGTACTTC.

CDR3 DNA: TGTGCCAGCAGCTTGGACTCCGGGACTAGGCGCTACGAGCAGTACTTC. Its protein product is CASSLDSGTRRYEQYF. The chain recombines TRBV11-2 with TRBJ2-7, with 8 bases identical to TRBD2. The CDR3 sequence is 16 residues long. After removal of 3 bases from V and 3 bases from J, the junction contained 10 bases not matched to a gene. Per germline, CDR1 SGHAT and CDR2 FQNNGV.

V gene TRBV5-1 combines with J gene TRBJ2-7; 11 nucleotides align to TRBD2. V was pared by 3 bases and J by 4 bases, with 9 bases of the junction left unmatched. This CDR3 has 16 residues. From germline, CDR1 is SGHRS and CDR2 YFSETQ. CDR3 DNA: TGCGCCAGCAGCTGGGGATTGACTAGCGGGAAATACGAGCAGTACTTC. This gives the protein CASSWGLTSGKYEQYF. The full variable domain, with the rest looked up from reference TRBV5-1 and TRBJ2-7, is KAGVTQTPRYLIKTRGQQVTLSCSPISGHRSVSWYQQTPGQGLQFLFEYFSETQRNKGNFPGRFSGRQFSNSRSEMNVSTLELGDSALYLCASSWGLTSGKYEQYFGPGTRLTVT.

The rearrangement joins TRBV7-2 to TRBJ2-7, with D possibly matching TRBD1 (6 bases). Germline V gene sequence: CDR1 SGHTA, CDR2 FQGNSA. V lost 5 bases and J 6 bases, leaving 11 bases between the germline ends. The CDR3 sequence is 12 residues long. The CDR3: CASSRDIGEQYF. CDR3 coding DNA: TGTGCCAGCAGCCGGGACATCGGCGAGCAGTACTTC.

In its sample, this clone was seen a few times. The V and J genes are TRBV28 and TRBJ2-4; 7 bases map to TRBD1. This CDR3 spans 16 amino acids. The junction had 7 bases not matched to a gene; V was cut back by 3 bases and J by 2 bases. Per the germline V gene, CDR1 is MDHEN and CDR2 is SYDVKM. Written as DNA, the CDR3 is TGTGCCAGCAGTTTCCTCCCGGGACAGACCAAAAACATTCAGTACTTC. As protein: CASSFLPGQTKNIQYF.

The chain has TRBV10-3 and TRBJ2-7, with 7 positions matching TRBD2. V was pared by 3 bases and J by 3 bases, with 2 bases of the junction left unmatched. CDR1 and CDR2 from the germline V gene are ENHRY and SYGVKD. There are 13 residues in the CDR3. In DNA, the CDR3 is TGTGCCATCAGTGAAGCGGGGAGCTACGAGCAGTACTTC. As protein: CAISEAGSYEQYF.

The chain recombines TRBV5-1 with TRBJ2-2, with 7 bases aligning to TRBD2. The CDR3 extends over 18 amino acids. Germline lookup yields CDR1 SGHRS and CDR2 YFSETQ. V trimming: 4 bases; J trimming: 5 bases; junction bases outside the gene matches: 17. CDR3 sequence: CASSKDGASGPPTGELFF. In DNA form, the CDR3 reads TGCGCCAGCAGCAAAGATGGGGCTAGCGGACCGCCTACCGGGGAGCTGTTTTTT.